A single sample is the source of the 2 T cell receptor beta chains below, sequenced in a study of patients and donors after allogeneic stem cell transplantation. TCRdb recomputed calls from the RT-PCR reads with MiXCR, one row per CDR3 protein. This sample has roughly 880,000 distinct CDR3 sequences; 15% to 20% occur once, and the top ten carry around 5.5%. The specimen sequenced was blood, either unsorted or a sorted T cell fraction (not recorded which). Source of these receptors: a human donor who was either an allogeneic HSCT recipient or a stem cell or donor lymphocyte infusion donor (not recorded which). It is not recorded whose cells these are; they may come from a transplant donor.

This rearrangement joins TRBV5-6 to TRBJ1-1; no clear D gene. This CDR3 has 14 amino acids. Germline assignment: CDR1 SGHDT and CDR2 YYEEEE. V shed 0 bases and J shed 3 bases, with 9 bases lying between them. CDR3 protein: CASSLEFPHTEAFF. CDR3 in DNA: TGTGCCAGCAGCTTGGAGTTTCCACACACTGAAGCTTTCTTT. The entire variable domain, with the rest obtained from reference TRBV5-6 and TRBJ1-1, is as follows: DAGVTQSPTHLIKTRGQQVTLRCSPKSGHDTVSWYQQALGQGPQFIFQYYEEEERQRGNFPDRFSGHQFPNYSSELNVNALLLGDSALYLCASSLEFPHTEAFFGQGTRLTVV.

V gene TRBV20-1 combines with J gene TRBJ2-3; maybe TRBD2 (6 bases). V shed 5 bases and J shed 3 bases, with 18 bases lying between them. This CDR3 spans 15 amino acids. In germline, CDR1 is DFQATT, CDR2 SNEGSKA (reference sequence). CDR3 in amino acids: CSAGVGAGKTDTQYF. Written as DNA, the CDR3 is TGCAGTGCTGGGGTTGGGGCGGGGAAGACAGATACGCAGTATTTT.